By its share, the clone carrying this T cell receptor beta chain is large. Its target is unknown. Live CD3+CD8+TCRalphabeta+ cells were sorted into four subsets by PD-1 and/or TIGIT. The data were obtained in a study of circulating CD8 cells and anti-PD-1 response in melanoma. Study details: Anti-PD-1 was first-line therapy for about 50% of the 13 patients.

Study-level results: Diversity ranked highest in DNEG and lowest in TIGIT subsets.

The CDR3 runs 15 residues. The germline V gene has CDR1 SNHLY and CDR2 FYNNEI. J was trimmed by 0 bases and V by 11 bases; bases with no gene match: 11. Each library started from roughly 15 ng of total RNA using the QIAseq Immune Repertoire TCR panel. TCRdb reanalysed the reads using MiXCR and keeps one entry per CDR3 protein. The sample shows about 1,200 distinct CDR3 sequences, about 10% of them seen only once. The V and J genes are TRBV2 and TRBJ2-3; 7 positions agree with TRBD2. The TCR was taken from a human donor with melanoma. The sequencing here drew on CD8+ T cells from PBMCs, taken at baseline or after one month of anti-PD-1 therapy (not recorded which). The CDR3, as DNA: TGTGCCGGCCGGACTTACGGGGGGAGCACAGATACGCAGTATTTT. Translating it yields CAGRTYGGSTDTQYF. Complete variable domain (other parts from reference TRBV2 and TRBJ2-3): EPEVTQTPSHQVTQMGQEVILRCVPISNHLYFYWYRQILGQKVEFLVSFYNNEISEKSEIFDDQFSVERPDGSNFTLKIRSTKLEDSAMYFCAGRTYGGSTDTQYFGPGTRLTVL.